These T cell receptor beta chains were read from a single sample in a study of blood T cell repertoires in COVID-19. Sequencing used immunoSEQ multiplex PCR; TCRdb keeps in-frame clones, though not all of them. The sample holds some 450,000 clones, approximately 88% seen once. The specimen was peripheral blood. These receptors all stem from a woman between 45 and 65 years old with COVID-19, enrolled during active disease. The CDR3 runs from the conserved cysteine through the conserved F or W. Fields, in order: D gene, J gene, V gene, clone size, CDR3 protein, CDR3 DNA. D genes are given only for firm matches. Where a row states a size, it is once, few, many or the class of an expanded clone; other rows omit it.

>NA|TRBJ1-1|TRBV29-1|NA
CSVERTVGRTEAFF
TGCAGCGTTGAGAGGACAGTCGGTAGAACTGAAGCTTTCTTT
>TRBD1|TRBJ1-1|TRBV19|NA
CASSGTGGTEAFF
TGTGCCAGCTCCGGGACAGGGGGAACTGAAGCTTTCTTT
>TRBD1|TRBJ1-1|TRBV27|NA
CATRTGLSEAFF
TGTGCCACCCGGACAGGGTTAAGTGAAGCTTTCTTT
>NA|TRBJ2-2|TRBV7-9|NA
CASSRGWELFF
TGTGCCAGCAGCCGCGGGTGGGAGCTGTTTTTT
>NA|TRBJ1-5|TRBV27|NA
CASSFSGGMGGNQPQHF
TGTGCCAGCAGTTTTTCAGGAGGGATGGGAGGCAATCAGCCCCAGCATTTT
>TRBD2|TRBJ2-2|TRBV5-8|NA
CASSLVGGSTGELFF
TGTGCCAGCAGCTTGGTGGGAGGGAGCACCGGGGAGCTGTTTTTT
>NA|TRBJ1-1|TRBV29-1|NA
CSVERRGNTEAFF
TGCAGCGTTGAGAGGAGGGGGAACACTGAAGCTTTCTTT
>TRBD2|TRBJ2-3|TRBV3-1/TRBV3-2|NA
CASSPAGGYTQYF
TGTGCCAGCAGCCCTGCCGGGGGGTATACGCAGTATTTT
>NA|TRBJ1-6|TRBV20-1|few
CSASPGVGQNSPLHF
TGCAGTGCTAGTCCAGGGGTGGGTCAAAATTCACCCCTCCACTTT
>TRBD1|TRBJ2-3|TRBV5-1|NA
CASSLRDRGSDTQYF
TGCGCCAGCAGCTTGCGGGACAGGGGTTCAGATACGCAGTATTTT
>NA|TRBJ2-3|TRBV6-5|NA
CASRDYGTDTQYF
TGTGCCAGCAGAGACTATGGCACAGATACGCAGTATTTT
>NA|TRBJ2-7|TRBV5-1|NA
CASSSRTASELGQYF
TGCGCCAGCAGCTCCCGGACAGCCTCCGAGCTCGGGCAGTACTTC
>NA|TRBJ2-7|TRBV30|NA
CAWSNGRALTEQYF
TGTGCCTGGAGTAACGGCAGGGCGCTTACCGAGCAGTACTTC
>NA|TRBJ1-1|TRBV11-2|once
CASSLWSRNTEAFF
TGTGCCAGCAGCTTATGGAGCAGGAACACTGAAGCTTTCTTT
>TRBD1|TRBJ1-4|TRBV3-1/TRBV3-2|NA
CASSPRTGDEKLFF
TGTGCCAGCAGCCCTCGGACAGGGGATGAAAAACTGTTTTTT
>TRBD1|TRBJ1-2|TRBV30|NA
CAWIGQGIDGYTF
TGTGCCTGGATAGGACAGGGGATAGATGGCTACACCTTC
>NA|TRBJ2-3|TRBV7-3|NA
CASSFNGGASDTQYF
TGTGCCAGCAGCTTCAATGGCGGGGCCTCAGATACGCAGTATTTT
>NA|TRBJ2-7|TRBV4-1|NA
CASSQGASARDEQYF
TGCGCCAGCAGCCAAGGGGCGTCAGCGAGGGACGAGCAGTACTTC
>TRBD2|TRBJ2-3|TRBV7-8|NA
CASSPQRGRADTQYF
TGTGCCAGCAGCCCTCAGCGGGGTAGGGCAGATACGCAGTATTTT
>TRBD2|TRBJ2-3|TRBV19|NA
CASRQTSGGFTDTQYF
TGTGCCAGTAGGCAGACTAGCGGGGGGTTCACAGATACGCAGTATTTT
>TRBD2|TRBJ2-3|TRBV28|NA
CASKKGLAGLDTQYF
TGTGCCAGCAAAAAGGGACTAGCGGGCCTAGATACGCAGTATTTT
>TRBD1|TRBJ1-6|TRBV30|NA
CAWENTGAEGNSPLHF
TGTGCCTGGGAGAATACAGGGGCAGAGGGGAATTCACCCCTCCACTTT
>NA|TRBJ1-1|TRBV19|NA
CASSTTENTEAFF
TGTGCCAGTAGTACCACAGAGAACACTGAAGCTTTCTTT
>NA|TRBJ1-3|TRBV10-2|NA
CASSESGRFSGNTIYF
TGCGCCAGCAGTGAGTCGGGCCGCTTCTCTGGAAACACCATATATTTT
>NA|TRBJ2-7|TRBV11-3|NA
CASSFGGFNEQYF
TGTGCCAGCAGCTTCGGGGGTTTCAACGAGCAGTACTTC
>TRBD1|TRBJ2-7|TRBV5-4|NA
CASSFQGAYEQYF
TGTGCCAGCAGCTTTCAGGGGGCTTACGAGCAGTACTTC
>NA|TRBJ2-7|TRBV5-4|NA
CASSLDGSTYEQYF
TGTGCCAGCAGCCTGGACGGTTCTACCTACGAGCAGTACTTC
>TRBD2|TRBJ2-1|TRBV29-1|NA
CSSPRAAGGPNEQFF
TGCAGCTCCCCTAGGGCGGCGGGGGGCCCCAATGAGCAGTTCTTC
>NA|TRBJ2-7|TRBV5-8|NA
CASSLSLGAAREQYF
TGTGCCAGCAGCCTCTCATTAGGGGCAGCTCGGGAGCAGTACTTC
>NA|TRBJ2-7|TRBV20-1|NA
CSARLVHEQYF
TGCAGTGCCCGTTTAGTGCACGAGCAGTACTTC
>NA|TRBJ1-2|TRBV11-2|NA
CASGLREGYGYTF
TGTGCCAGCGGCCTCCGGGAGGGATATGGCTACACCTTC
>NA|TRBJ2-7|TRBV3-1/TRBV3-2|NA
CASSPSRYEQYF
TGTGCCAGCAGCCCCTCGCGCTACGAGCAGTACTTC
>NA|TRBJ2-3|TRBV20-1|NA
CSASPRSTDTQYF
TGCAGTGCTAGTCCGCGGAGCACAGATACGCAGTATTTT
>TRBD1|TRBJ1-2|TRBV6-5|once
CASRSGTGRYGYTF
TGTGCCAGCAGATCCGGGACAGGGAGATATGGCTACACCTTC
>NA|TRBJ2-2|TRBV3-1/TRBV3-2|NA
CASSPQGYLVAGELFF
TGTGCCAGCAGCCCCCAAGGTTATCTAGTGGCCGGGGAGCTGTTTTTT
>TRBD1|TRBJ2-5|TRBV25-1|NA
CASSDPPGTGNRETQYF
TGTGCCAGCAGTGATCCCCCCGGGACAGGGAATCGGGAGACCCAGTACTTC
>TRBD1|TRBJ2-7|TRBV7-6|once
CASSATGDEQYF
TGTGCCAGCAGTGCCACAGGGGATGAGCAGTACTTC
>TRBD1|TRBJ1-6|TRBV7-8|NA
CASSQPAGGNSPLHF
TGTGCCAGCAGCCAACCGGCAGGGGGCAATTCACCCCTCCACTTT
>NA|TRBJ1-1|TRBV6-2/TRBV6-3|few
CASSYSPQRQVPRNTEAFF
TGTGCCAGCAGTTACTCTCCCCAACGACAGGTCCCGAGGAACACTGAAGCTTTCTTT
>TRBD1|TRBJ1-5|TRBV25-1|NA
CASRHYRGNQPQHF
TGTGCCAGCAGGCATTACAGGGGAAATCAGCCCCAGCATTTT
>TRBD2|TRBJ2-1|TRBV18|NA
CASSRRASGGSSYNEQFF
TGTGCCAGCTCAAGGCGAGCTAGCGGGGGGTCTTCCTACAATGAGCAGTTCTTC
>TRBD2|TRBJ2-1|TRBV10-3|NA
CAISDPTSGGPSYNEQFF
TGTGCCATCAGTGACCCCACTAGCGGGGGCCCCTCTTACAATGAGCAGTTCTTC
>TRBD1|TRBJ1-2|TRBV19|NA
CASKPTGASNYGYTF
TGTGCCAGTAAACCCACAGGGGCGTCAAACTATGGCTACACCTTC
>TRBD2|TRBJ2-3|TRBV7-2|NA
CASSLGILAGLDDADTQYF
TGTGCCAGCAGCTTAGGTATACTAGCGGGGTTAGATGATGCAGATACGCAGTATTTT
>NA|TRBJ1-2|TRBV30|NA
CAWSYGGADYGYTF
TGTGCCTGGAGTTATGGGGGGGCAGACTATGGCTACACCTTC
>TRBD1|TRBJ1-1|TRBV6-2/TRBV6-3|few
CASSPTGVNTEAFF
TGTGCCAGCAGTCCGACAGGGGTGAACACTGAAGCTTTCTTT
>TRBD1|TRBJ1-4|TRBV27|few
CASKKDRANEKLFF
TGTGCCAGCAAAAAAGACAGGGCGAATGAAAAACTGTTTTTT
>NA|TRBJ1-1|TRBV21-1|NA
CASSRRGRAFF
TGTGCCAGCAGCAGGAGGGGTAGAGCTTTCTTT
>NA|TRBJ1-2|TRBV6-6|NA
CASTSGRDYGYTF
TGTGCCAGCACTTCAGGCAGGGACTATGGCTACACCTTC
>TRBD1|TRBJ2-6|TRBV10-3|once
CAIRGTGPSGANVLTF
TGTGCCATCAGAGGGACAGGGCCCTCTGGGGCCAACGTCCTGACTTTC
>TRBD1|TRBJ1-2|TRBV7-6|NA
CASSLEVRAGGSYTF
TGTGCCAGCAGCTTAGAGGTCCGGGCAGGGGGAAGCTACACCTTC
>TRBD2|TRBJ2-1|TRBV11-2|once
CASSSGGNNEQFF
TGTGCCAGCAGCTCCGGGGGGAACAATGAGCAGTTCTTC
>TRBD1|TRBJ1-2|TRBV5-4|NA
CASSVDRDYGYTF
TGTGCCAGCAGCGTCGACAGGGACTATGGCTACACCTTC
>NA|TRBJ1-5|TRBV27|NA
CASSLSRGGRNQPQHF
TGTGCCAGCAGTTTATCGAGGGGGGGGCGCAATCAGCCCCAGCATTTT
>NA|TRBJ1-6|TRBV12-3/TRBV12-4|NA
CASRGQQNSPLHF
TGTGCCAGCAGAGGACAACAGAATTCACCCCTCCACTTT